This T cell receptor beta chain was identified in a study of blood T cells in healthy people across ages. Findings and limits, study-wide: It was not possible, with unsorted PBMCs, to conclusively compare naive and antigen-experienced cells.

The CDR3 covers 13 residues. With 2 bases removed from V and 0 bases from J, the gap between germline ends came to 8 bases. Germline CDR1 reads DFQATT; CDR2 reads SNEGSKA (reference sequence). Concerning this clonotype: Its antigen is unidentified.

Primed by a sample-barcoded 5' primer and a J-beta primer mix, a second PCR proceeded for 7 to 11 cycles. MiXCR was run by TCRdb on the 5' RACE reads, yielding one entry per CDR3 protein. The data contain hundreds of thousands of distinct CDR3 sequences, more than 55% of them seen just once; the ten biggest clones take up about 26%. This receptor was obtained from a man aged 40-50 years in good health. Sequencing input: blood. This chain joins TRBV20-1 and TRBJ2-7; tentative D call: TRBD2 (5 bases). The CDR3 is CSARLGSSYEQYF. The CDR3 region has the DNA TGCAGTGCTAGATTAGGGAGCTCCTACGAGCAGTACTTC.